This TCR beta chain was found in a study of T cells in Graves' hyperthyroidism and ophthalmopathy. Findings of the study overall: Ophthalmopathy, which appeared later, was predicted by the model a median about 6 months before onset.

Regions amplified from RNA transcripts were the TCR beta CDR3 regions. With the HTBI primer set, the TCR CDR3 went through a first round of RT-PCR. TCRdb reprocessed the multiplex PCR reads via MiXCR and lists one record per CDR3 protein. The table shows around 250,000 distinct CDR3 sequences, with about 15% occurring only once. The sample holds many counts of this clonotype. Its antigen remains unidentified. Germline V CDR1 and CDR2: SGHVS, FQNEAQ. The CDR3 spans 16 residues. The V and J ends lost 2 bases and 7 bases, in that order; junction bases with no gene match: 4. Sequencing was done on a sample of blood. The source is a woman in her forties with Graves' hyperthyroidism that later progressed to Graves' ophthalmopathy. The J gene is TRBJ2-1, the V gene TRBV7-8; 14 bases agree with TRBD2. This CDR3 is CASSLPGLAGENEQFF. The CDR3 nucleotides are TGTGCCAGCAGCTTACCGGGACTAGCGGGAGAGAATGAGCAGTTCTTC.